The 28 T cell receptor beta chains listed next were all sequenced from one sample in a study of cytomegalovirus exposure and HLA in healthy donors. The PCR was carried out with 60 Vbeta primers and 13 Jbeta primers. Only in-frame clones appear in the TCRdb table, and some are missing; sequencing was by immunoSEQ multiplex PCR. Among 130,000 to 150,000 clones, 75% to 85% were seen once, and the ten largest hold under 5%. The material sequenced was PBMCs. These TCRs come from a man aged 35-49 years in good health and CMV-seronegative.

This sequence joins TRBV7-2 and TRBJ2-5; TRBD2 matches 13 bases. From germline, CDR1 is SGHTA and CDR2 FQGNSA. The CDR3 spans 16 residues. With 4 bases clipped from V and 2 bases from J, the junction kept 4 bases outside the gene matches. CDR3 sequence: CASSSTSGGTQETQYF. DNA for the CDR3: TGTGCCAGCAGCTCGACTAGCGGGGGGACTCAAGAGACCCAGTACTTC.

The CDR3 DNA reads as TGTGCCAGCAGTCCAAGGGGGACGAACACCGGGGAGCTGTTTTTT. Residues: CASSPRGTNTGELFF. V gene TRBV6-1 combines with J gene TRBJ2-2; D may be TRBD1 (6 bases). The germline V gene has CDR1 MNHNS and CDR2 SASEGT. The CDR3 runs to 15 residues. Trimming took off 5 bases at V and 0 bases at J, with 10 bases between the two ends.

This chain links TRBV10-3 with TRBJ2-5, with a possible D match to TRBD1 (6 bases). The germline V and J ends were trimmed by 6 bases and 4 bases, with 15 bases remaining between them. CDR3 length: 14 amino acids. The germline V gene has CDR1 ENHRY and CDR2 SYGVKD. CDR3 protein: CAISIDRNRETQYF. The CDR3 nucleotides read TGTGCCATCAGCATAGACAGGAACCGAGAGACCCAGTACTTC.

This clone was found a few times. V gene TRBV2 combines with J gene TRBJ1-1; 9 nucleotides agree with TRBD1. V gave up 6 bases and J gave up 4 bases; unmatched junction bases: 9. The germline V gene encodes CDR1 SNHLY and CDR2 FYNNEI. CDR3 length equals 15 residues. The CDR3 nucleotides read TGTGCCAGCAGCCGGGACAGGGTTCTGGGCACTGAAGCTTTCTTT. Its translation: CASSRDRVLGTEAFF.

The rearrangement joins TRBV16 to TRBJ2-7; TRBD1 aligns across 10 bases. The CDR3 length is 15 residues. Germline assignment: CDR1 KGHSY and CDR2 FQNENV. V gave up 4 bases and J gave up 5 bases; unmatched junction bases: 8. The CDR3 loop reads CASSPWGQGSNEQYF. In DNA form, the CDR3 reads TGTGCCAGCAGCCCGTGGGGACAGGGGAGTAACGAGCAGTACTTC.

Here the CDR3 reads CASSVTRKGDTQYF. The CDR3 DNA follows: TGTGCCAGCAGCGTGACTAGAAAGGGCGATACGCAGTATTTT. V gene TRBV9 combines with J gene TRBJ2-3; TRBD2 might be the D (6 bases). Trimming shortened V by 2 bases and J by 6 bases, and 13 bases separated the two germline ends. Germline V gene lookup returns CDR1 SGDLS and CDR2 YYNGEE. This CDR3 is built from 14 residues.

The gene calls are TRBV2 and TRBJ1-4; perhaps TRBD1 as D (6 bases). Per the germline V gene, CDR1 is SNHLY and CDR2 is FYNNEI. Trimming shortened V by 6 bases and J by 0 bases, and 11 bases separated the two germline ends. The CDR3 covers 15 residues. The CDR3 DNA is TGTGCCAGCAGCAAACAGGGAACAACTAATGAAAAACTGTTTTTT. This gives the protein CASSKQGTTNEKLFF.

V usage is TRBV19 and J usage is TRBJ1-1; D is uncertain. V lost 6 bases and J 2 bases, leaving 10 bases between the germline ends. CDR1 is LNHDA, CDR2 SQIVND, per germline (reference sequence). The CDR3 length is 13 residues. CDR3 in DNA: TGTGCCAGTAGAACCCAACTCAACACTGAAGCTTTCTTT. Its translation: CASRTQLNTEAFF.

The CDR3: CASSPLTLRGPEAFF. As DNA, the CDR3 is TGTGCCAGCTCACCACTTACCCTCAGGGGTCCTGAAGCTTTCTTT. This rearrangement joins TRBV18 to TRBJ1-1, with a weak D call TRBD1 (6 bases). Germline V gives CDR1 KGHSH, CDR2 LQKENI. V shed 1 base and J shed 6 bases, with 15 bases lying between them. CDR3 length: 15 amino acids.

The genes are TRBV28 and TRBJ2-5; maybe TRBD2 (6 bases). This CDR3 comprises 15 residues. V lost 6 bases and J 1 base, leaving 15 bases between the germline ends. The germline CDR1 and CDR2 sequences are MDHEN and SYDVKM. CDR3 bases: TGTGCCAGCAGCCCGACCGGGACTGCCCAAGAGACCCAGTACTTC. Translation gives CASSPTGTAQETQYF.

The gene calls are TRBV28 and TRBJ1-1; 9 nucleotides line up with TRBD1. The CDR3 loop spans 16 amino acids. Looked up from germline, CDR1 is MDHEN and CDR2 is SYDVKM. With V trimmed by 2 bases and J by 1 base, 5 bases remained unmatched. In DNA form, the CDR3 reads TGTGCCAGCAGTTTAGCCGGGACAGGGAAGAACACTGAAGCTTTCTTT. Translated: CASSLAGTGKNTEAFF.

The V gene is TRBV9, the J gene TRBJ2-5; possible D gene TRBD1, 5 bases. V gave up 0 bases and J gave up 2 bases, with 5 bases separating them. The CDR3 runs to 13 residues. Germline V CDR1 and CDR2: SGDLS, YYNGEE. In DNA, the CDR3 is TGTGCCAGCAGCGTAGGACAGCAAGAGACCCAGTACTTC. Its translation is CASSVGQQETQYF.

V and J are TRBV19 and TRBJ1-6, with D possibly being TRBD1 (5 bases). Germline assignment: CDR1 LNHDA and CDR2 SQIVND (reference sequence). V was trimmed by 6 bases and J by 11 bases, leaving 11 bases between them. This CDR3 spans 12 amino acids. The CDR3 region has the DNA TGTGCCAGTAGCGGTGGGGGGACACCCCTCCACTTT. This translates into CASSGGGTPLHF.

This clone has just a few counts. The rearrangement joins TRBV10-3 to TRBJ1-6; no clear D gene. Deletions cut 2 bases from V and 6 bases from J, with 11 bases between. The CDR3 covers 15 residues. Germline V gene data show CDR1 as ENHRY and CDR2 as SYGVKD. The CDR3 spells CAISEGGRTNSPLHF. CDR3 nucleotides: TGTGCCATCAGTGAGGGCGGCAGAACTAATTCACCCCTCCACTTT.

The V call is TRBV5-6, the J call TRBJ2-7; 12 bases align to TRBD1. Germline V lookup: CDR1 SGHDT, CDR2 YYEEEE. V was clipped by 3 bases and J by 7 bases; unmatched bases: 5. The CDR3 is made up of 14 amino acids. The CDR3 DNA is TGTGCCAGCAGCTGGGACAGGGGGCAGGGGGAGCAGTACTTC. This translates into CASSWDRGQGEQYF.

V usage is TRBV7-3 and J usage is TRBJ2-5; a possible D gene is TRBD1 (6 bases). V was clipped by 5 bases and J by 1 base, with 14 bases between them. This CDR3 contains 15 residues. In germline, CDR1 is SGHTA, CDR2 FQGTGA. CDR3 in amino acids: CASSRDTAGQETQYF. The CDR3 nucleotides read TGTGCCAGCAGCCGGGACACTGCGGGCCAAGAGACCCAGTACTTC.

The chain combines TRBV6-5 with TRBJ1-4, with D tentatively TRBD1 (5 bases). The CDR3 has 16 residues. V lost 0 bases and J lost 13, with 21 bases in between. From germline, CDR1 is MNHEY and CDR2 SVGAGI. The CDR3 DNA follows: TGTGCCAGCAGTTACTCAGAATTATCTCTCCCCGGGGGACTGTTTTTT. It yields the protein CASSYSELSLPGGLFF.

This chain links TRBV5-6 with TRBJ2-7, with D perhaps matching TRBD1 (6 bases). Germline CDR1 reads SGHDT; CDR2 reads YYEEEE. V shed 1 base and J shed 0 bases, with 14 bases lying between them. CDR3 length: 16 residues. The CDR3 DNA sequence: TGTGCCAGCAGCTTGACAGGGACCGGCTTCTCCTACGAGCAGTACTTC. Translation: CASSLTGTGFSYEQYF.

This CDR3 is CASQGTYNSPLHF. In DNA, the CDR3 is TGTGCCAGCCAGGGTACCTATAATTCACCCCTCCACTTT. The chain employs TRBV6-5 and TRBJ1-6; maybe TRBD1 (5 bases). CDR1 and CDR2 from the germline V gene are MNHEY and SVGAGI. The CDR3 runs 13 residues. Trimming took 8 bases from V and 2 from J, leaving 7 bases between them.

The chain has TRBV4-2 and TRBJ2-3; 14 bases are shared with TRBD2. With V trimmed by 3 bases and J by 1 base, 6 bases remained unmatched. Per the germline V gene, CDR1 is LGHNA and CDR2 is YNFKEQ. CDR3 length: 18 residues. The CDR3 loop reads CASSQGGLAGVRTDTQYF. CDR3 coding DNA: TGTGCCAGCAGCCAGGGGGGACTAGCGGGGGTCCGCACAGATACGCAGTATTTT.

V and J are TRBV28 and TRBJ2-5; D may be TRBD2 (5 bases). Trimming cost V 2 bases and J 0 bases, with 16 bases left between them. Looked up from germline, CDR1 is MDHEN and CDR2 is SYDVKM. This CDR3 region has 17 residues. DNA for the CDR3: TGTGCCAGCAGTTTAATGCCAGGAGGATTTTACCAAGAGACCCAGTACTTC. It yields the protein CASSLMPGGFYQETQYF.

The CDR3: CASSLAGAIYEQYF. Here the CDR3 DNA reads TGCGCCAGCAGCCTAGCGGGGGCCATCTACGAGCAGTACTTC. V is TRBV5-1 and J is TRBJ2-7; 10 positions match TRBD2. This CDR3 contains 14 residues. The J segment lost 3 bases and the V segment lost 4 bases, leaving 4 bases of the junction unmatched. Germline V gene data show CDR1 as SGHRS and CDR2 as YFSETQ.

This chain uses TRBV6-5 with TRBJ1-2, with 7 bases fitting TRBD1. V was pared by 6 bases and J by 4 bases, with 5 bases of the junction left unmatched. The CDR3 consists of 13 residues. Germline CDR1 and CDR2: MNHEY and SVGAGI. The CDR3, as DNA: TGTGCCAGCAGACAGACAGGGTCCTATGGCTACACCTTC. This translates into CASRQTGSYGYTF.

J is TRBJ1-4 and V is TRBV14, with TRBD1 matching 10 bases. Losses at the gene ends were 3 bases for V and 13 bases for J; bases not matched to a gene: 8. The length of the CDR3 is 14 residues. The germline V gene has CDR1 SGHDN and CDR2 FVKESK. The CDR3 loop is CASSHLAGTGALFF. The CDR3 DNA reads as TGTGCCAGCAGCCATCTGGCCGGGACAGGGGCACTGTTTTTT.

The genes are TRBV6-5 and TRBJ2-1; D may be TRBD2 (6 bases). The germline gives CDR1 MNHEY, CDR2 SVGAGI. The CDR3 runs 15 residues. The V end lost 6 bases, the J end lost 2 bases, and 14 bases lay between the germline ends. CDR3 amino acids: CASSPGTSPYNEQFF. CDR3 in DNA: TGTGCCAGCAGCCCCGGGACTTCCCCCTACAATGAGCAGTTCTTC.

The genes are TRBV19 and TRBJ2-3; a weak D match, TRBD1 (5 bases). The CDR3 has 15 amino acids. Trimming removed 6 bases at V and 3 bases at J, with 16 bases between. Germline CDR1 LNHDA, CDR2 SQIVND (reference sequence). As DNA, the CDR3 is TGTGCCAGTAGCATGGGGCAGGTTTTAACAGATACGCAGTATTTT. Its translation is CASSMGQVLTDTQYF. The full variable domain, its missing parts supplied by reference TRBV19 and TRBJ2-3, is DGGITQSPKYLFRKEGQNVTLSCEQNLNHDAMYWYRQDPGQGLRLIYYSQIVNDFQKGDIAEGYSVSREKKESFPLTVTSAQKNPTAFYLCASSMGQVLTDTQYFGPGTRLTVL.

Only one count was recorded for this clone. The chain has TRBV6-5 and TRBJ1-3; 11 bases line up with TRBD1. This CDR3 is built from 15 residues. Germline CDR1 MNHEY, CDR2 SVGAGI. The V and J ends lost 5 bases and 6 bases, in that order; junction bases with no gene match: 6. The CDR3 protein is CASSRPGQGENTIYF. CDR3 nucleotides: TGTGCCAGCAGTAGGCCGGGACAGGGGGAAAACACCATATATTTT.

This clone was counted a few times. The V gene is TRBV5-6, the J gene TRBJ1-1; maybe TRBD1 (6 bases). Trimming shortened V by 4 bases and J by 6 bases, and 10 bases separated the two germline ends. The CDR3 totals 12 residues. The germline gives CDR1 SGHDT, CDR2 YYEEEE. In nucleotides, the CDR3 is TGTGCCAGCAGCATTCGACAGGCTGAAGCTTTCTTT. Amino acids: CASSIRQAEAFF.